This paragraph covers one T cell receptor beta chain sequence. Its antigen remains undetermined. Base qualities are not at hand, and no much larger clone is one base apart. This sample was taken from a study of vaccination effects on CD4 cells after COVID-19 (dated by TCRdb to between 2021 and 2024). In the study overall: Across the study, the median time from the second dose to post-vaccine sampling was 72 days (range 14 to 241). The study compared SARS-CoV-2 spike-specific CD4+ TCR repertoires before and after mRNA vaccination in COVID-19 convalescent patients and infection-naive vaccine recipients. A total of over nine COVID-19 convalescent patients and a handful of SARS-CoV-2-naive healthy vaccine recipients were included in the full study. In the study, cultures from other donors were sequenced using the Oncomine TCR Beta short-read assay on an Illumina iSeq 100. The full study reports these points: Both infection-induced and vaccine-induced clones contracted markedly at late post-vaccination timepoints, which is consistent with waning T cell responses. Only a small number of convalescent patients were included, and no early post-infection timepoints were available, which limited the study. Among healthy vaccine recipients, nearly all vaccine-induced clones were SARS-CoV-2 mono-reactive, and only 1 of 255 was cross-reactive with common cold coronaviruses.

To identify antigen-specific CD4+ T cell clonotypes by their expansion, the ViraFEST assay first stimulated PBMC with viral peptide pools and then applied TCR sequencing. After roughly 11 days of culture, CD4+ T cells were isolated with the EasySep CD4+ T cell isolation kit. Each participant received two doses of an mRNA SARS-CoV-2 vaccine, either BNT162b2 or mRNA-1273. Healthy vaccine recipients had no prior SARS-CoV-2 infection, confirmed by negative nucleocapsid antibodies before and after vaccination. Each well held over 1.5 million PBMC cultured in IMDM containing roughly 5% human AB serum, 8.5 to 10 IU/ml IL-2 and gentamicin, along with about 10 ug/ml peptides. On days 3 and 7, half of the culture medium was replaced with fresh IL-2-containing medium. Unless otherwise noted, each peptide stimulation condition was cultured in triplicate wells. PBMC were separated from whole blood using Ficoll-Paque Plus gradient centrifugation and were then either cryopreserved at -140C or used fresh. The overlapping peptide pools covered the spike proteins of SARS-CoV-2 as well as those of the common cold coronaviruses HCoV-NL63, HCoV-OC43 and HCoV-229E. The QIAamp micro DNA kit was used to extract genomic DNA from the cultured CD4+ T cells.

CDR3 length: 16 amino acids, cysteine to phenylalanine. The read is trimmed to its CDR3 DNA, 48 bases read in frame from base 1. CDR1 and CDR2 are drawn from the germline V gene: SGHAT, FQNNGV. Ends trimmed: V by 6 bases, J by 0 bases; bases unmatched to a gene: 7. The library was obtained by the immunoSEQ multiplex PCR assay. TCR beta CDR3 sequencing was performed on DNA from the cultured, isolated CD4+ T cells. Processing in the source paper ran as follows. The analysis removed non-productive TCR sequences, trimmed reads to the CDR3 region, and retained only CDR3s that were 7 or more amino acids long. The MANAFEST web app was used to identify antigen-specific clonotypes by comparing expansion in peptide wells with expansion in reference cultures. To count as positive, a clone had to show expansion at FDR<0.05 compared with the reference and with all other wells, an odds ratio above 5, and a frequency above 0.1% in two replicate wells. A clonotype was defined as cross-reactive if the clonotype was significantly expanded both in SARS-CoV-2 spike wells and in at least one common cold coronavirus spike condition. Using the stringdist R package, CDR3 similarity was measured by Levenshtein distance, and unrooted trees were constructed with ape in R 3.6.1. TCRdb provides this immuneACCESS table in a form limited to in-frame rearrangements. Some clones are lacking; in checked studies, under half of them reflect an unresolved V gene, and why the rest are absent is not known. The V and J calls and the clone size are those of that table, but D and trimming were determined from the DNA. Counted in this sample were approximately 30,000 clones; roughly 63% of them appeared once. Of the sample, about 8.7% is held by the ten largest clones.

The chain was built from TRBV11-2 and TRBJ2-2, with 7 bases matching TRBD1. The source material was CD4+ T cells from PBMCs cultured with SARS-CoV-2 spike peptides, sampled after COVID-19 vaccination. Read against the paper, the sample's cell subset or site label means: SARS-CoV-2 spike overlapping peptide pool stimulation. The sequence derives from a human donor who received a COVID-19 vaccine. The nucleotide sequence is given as TGTGCCAGCAGACAGACAGGGAATGCGAACACCGGGGAGCTGTTTTTT. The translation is CASRQTGNANTGELFF. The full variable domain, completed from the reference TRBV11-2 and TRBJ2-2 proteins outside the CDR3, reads EAGVAQSPRYKIIEKRQSVAFWCNPISGHATLYWYQQILGQGPKLLIQFQNNGVVDDSQLPKDRFSAERLKGVDSTLKIQPAKLEDSAVYLCASRQTGNANTGELFFGEGSRLTVL.